This T cell receptor beta chain was identified during a study of T cell responses to AZD1222 COVID-19 vaccine. General observations from the study: Clonal diversity was possibly underestimated; the donors were predominantly white British and more often female.

Assay: immunoSEQ multiplex PCR; the TCRdb copy retains only in-frame clones and omits some. The sample lists 150,000 or so clones; about 87% were seen once. A word on this clone: Its antigen is unknown.

V was shortened by 5 bases and J by 1 base, with 6 bases between the two germline ends. Germline loops: CDR1 MDHEN, CDR2 SYDVKM. The CDR3 spans 12 residues. This sequence joins TRBV28 and TRBJ2-7; a weak D match, TRBD2 (5 bases). The material was peripheral blood, obtained on day 0 of AZD1222 vaccination. The sequence was obtained from an adult in good health. Here the CDR3 DNA reads TGTGCCAGCAGTCGAGGGTCCTACGAGCAGTACTTC. The encoded protein is CASSRGSYEQYF.